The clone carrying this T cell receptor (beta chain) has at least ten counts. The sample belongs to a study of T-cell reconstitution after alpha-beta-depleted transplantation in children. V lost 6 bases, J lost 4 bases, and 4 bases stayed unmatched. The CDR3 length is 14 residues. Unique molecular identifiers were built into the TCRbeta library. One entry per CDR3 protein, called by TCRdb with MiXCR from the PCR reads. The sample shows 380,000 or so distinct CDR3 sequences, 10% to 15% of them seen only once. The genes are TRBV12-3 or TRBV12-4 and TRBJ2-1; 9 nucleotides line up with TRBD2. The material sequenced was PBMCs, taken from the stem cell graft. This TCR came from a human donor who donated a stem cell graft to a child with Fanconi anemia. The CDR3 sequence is CASRLAGLYNEQFF. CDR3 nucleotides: TGTGCCAGCAGGCTAGCGGGGCTTTACAATGAGCAGTTCTTC.